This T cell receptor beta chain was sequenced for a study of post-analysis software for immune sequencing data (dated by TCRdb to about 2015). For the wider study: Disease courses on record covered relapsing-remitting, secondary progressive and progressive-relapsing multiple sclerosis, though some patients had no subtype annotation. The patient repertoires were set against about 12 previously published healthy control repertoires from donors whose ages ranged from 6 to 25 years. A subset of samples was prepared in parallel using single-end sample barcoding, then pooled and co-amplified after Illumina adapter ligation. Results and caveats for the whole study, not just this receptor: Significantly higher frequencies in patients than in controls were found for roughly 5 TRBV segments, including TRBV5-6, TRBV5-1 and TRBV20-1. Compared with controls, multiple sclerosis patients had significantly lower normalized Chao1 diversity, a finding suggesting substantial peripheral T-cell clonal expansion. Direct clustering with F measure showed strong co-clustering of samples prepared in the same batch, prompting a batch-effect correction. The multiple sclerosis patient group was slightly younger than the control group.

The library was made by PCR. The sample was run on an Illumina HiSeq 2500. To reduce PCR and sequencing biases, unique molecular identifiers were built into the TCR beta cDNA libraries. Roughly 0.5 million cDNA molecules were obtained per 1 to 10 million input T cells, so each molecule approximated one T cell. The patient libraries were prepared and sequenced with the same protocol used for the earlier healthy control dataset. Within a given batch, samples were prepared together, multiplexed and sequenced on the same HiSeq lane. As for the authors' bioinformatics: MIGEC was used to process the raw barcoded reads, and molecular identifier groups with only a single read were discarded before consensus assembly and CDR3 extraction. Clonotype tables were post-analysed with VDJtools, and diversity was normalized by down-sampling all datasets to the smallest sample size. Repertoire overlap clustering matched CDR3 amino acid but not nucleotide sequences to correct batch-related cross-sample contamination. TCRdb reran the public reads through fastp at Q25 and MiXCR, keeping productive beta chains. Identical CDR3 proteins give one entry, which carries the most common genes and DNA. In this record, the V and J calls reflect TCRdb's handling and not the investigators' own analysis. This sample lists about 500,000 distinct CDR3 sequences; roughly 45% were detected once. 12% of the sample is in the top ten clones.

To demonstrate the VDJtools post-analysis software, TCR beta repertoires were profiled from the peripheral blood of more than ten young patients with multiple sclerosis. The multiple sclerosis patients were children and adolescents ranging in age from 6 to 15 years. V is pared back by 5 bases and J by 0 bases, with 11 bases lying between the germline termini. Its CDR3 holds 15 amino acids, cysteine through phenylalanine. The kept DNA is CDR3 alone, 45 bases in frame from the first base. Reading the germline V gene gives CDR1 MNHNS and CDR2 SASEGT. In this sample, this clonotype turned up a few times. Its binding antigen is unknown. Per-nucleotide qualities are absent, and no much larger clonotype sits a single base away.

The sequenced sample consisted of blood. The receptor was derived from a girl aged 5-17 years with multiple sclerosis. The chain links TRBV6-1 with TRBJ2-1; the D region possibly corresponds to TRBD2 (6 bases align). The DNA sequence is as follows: TGTGCCAGCAGTCGGGACTGGAGCTCCTACAATGAGCAGTTCTTC. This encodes CASSRDWSSYNEQFF.